Listed below are T cell receptor beta chains from one sample, sequenced in a study of identical twins. TCRdb processed the 5' RACE reads anew with MiXCR; each CDR3 protein has one entry. In the table there are some 690,000 distinct CDR3 sequences, 21% of which are singletons. In addition, the sample was reused for a study of T cells expressing NK-cell markers.

Material for sequencing was PBMCs. Receptors were obtained from a woman aged 18-29 years in good health. Both conserved end residues are part of each CDR3. Fields, in order: J gene, clone size, D gene, V gene, CDR3 protein, CDR3 DNA. The D gene is left open where the match is weak. Clone size is shown for a subset of rows, as once, few, many or a class of expanded clone.

J gene: TRBJ2-2
clone size: few
D gene: -
V gene: TRBV18
CDR3 protein: CASSPMGPTTGELFF
CDR3 DNA: TGTGCCAGCTCACCAATGGGACCTACGACCGGGGAGCTGTTTTTT

J gene: TRBJ1-6
clone size: few
D gene: -
V gene: TRBV7-9
CDR3 protein: CASSIVDNSPLHF
CDR3 DNA: TGTGCCAGCAGCATCGTAGATAATTCACCCCTCCACTTT

J gene: TRBJ1-1
clone size: -
D gene: -
V gene: TRBV12-5
CDR3 protein: CASAQEDGTEAFF
CDR3 DNA: TGTGCTAGTGCCCAGGAGGACGGCACTGAAGCTTTCTTT

J gene: TRBJ2-1
clone size: few
D gene: TRBD2
V gene: TRBV7-7
CDR3 protein: CASSAGTSGDNEQFF
CDR3 DNA: TGTGCCAGCAGCGCAGGGACTAGCGGGGACAATGAGCAGTTCTTC

J gene: TRBJ1-2
clone size: -
D gene: -
V gene: TRBV12-3/TRBV12-4
CDR3 protein: CASGGGQPNYGYTF
CDR3 DNA: TGTGCCAGCGGGGGGGGGCAGCCCAACTATGGCTACACCTTC

J gene: TRBJ2-3
clone size: many
D gene: -
V gene: TRBV5-1
CDR3 protein: CASSSRHNTQYF
CDR3 DNA: TGCGCCAGCAGCTCGCGCCACAATACGCAGTATTTT

J gene: TRBJ2-1
clone size: -
D gene: TRBD2
V gene: TRBV7-8
CDR3 protein: CASSKGSGGTNEQFF
CDR3 DNA: TGTGCCAGCAGTAAGGGGAGCGGGGGCACCAATGAGCAGTTCTTC

J gene: TRBJ2-3
clone size: few
D gene: TRBD2
V gene: TRBV12-3/TRBV12-4
CDR3 protein: CATRQGLAGEDTQYF
CDR3 DNA: TGTGCCACCAGACAAGGACTAGCGGGAGAAGATACGCAGTATTTT

J gene: TRBJ1-1
clone size: few
D gene: -
V gene: TRBV6-1
CDR3 protein: CASSTRWVPDTEAFF
CDR3 DNA: TGTGCCAGCAGCACTAGGTGGGTCCCCGATACTGAAGCTTTCTTT

J gene: TRBJ2-7
clone size: -
D gene: -
V gene: TRBV12-3/TRBV12-4
CDR3 protein: CASSYTSTYEQYF
CDR3 DNA: TGTGCCAGCAGCTACACTTCGACCTACGAGCAGTACTTC

J gene: TRBJ2-7
clone size: -
D gene: -
V gene: TRBV4-3
CDR3 protein: CASSQGGGPYEQYF
CDR3 DNA: TGCGCCAGCAGCCAAGGCGGCGGGCCCTACGAGCAGTACTTC

J gene: TRBJ2-1
clone size: few
D gene: -
V gene: TRBV29-1
CDR3 protein: CSVAGLNGDEQFF
CDR3 DNA: TGCAGCGTTGCGGGCCTCAATGGGGATGAGCAGTTCTTC

J gene: TRBJ1-1
clone size: few
D gene: TRBD1
V gene: TRBV6-1
CDR3 protein: CASYPLGQLNTEAFF
CDR3 DNA: TGTGCCAGCTACCCTTTGGGACAGCTGAACACTGAAGCTTTCTTT

J gene: TRBJ2-7
clone size: few
D gene: TRBD2
V gene: TRBV5-5
CDR3 protein: CASSYSGTIDEQYF
CDR3 DNA: TGTGCCAGCAGCTATAGCGGGACGATCGACGAGCAGTACTTC

J gene: TRBJ2-3
clone size: -
D gene: TRBD2
V gene: TRBV20-1
CDR3 protein: CSARDGSGGQDTQYF
CDR3 DNA: TGCAGTGCTAGAGATGGATCGGGGGGGCAAGATACGCAGTATTTT

J gene: TRBJ2-7
clone size: few
D gene: -
V gene: TRBV6-2/TRBV6-3
CDR3 protein: CASTLGVAYEQYF
CDR3 DNA: TGTGCCAGCACCCTGGGCGTAGCCTACGAGCAGTACTTC

J gene: TRBJ2-1
clone size: few
D gene: TRBD2
V gene: TRBV7-9
CDR3 protein: CASSLSRAGAYNEQFF
CDR3 DNA: TGTGCCAGCAGCCTCTCCCGAGCGGGGGCCTACAATGAGCAGTTCTTC

J gene: TRBJ2-7
clone size: -
D gene: TRBD2
V gene: TRBV6-1
CDR3 protein: CASRLAGGMYEQYF
CDR3 DNA: TGTGCCAGCAGGCTAGCGGGAGGGATGTACGAGCAGTACTTC

J gene: TRBJ1-1
clone size: -
D gene: -
V gene: TRBV20-1
CDR3 protein: CSARGEGGTEAFF
CDR3 DNA: TGCAGTGCTAGAGGGGAGGGGGGCACTGAAGCTTTCTTT

J gene: TRBJ2-3
clone size: -
D gene: TRBD2
V gene: TRBV6-5
CDR3 protein: CASSYTAGGVGDTQYF
CDR3 DNA: TGTGCCAGCAGTTACACAGCGGGGGGTGTCGGGGATACGCAGTATTTT

J gene: TRBJ2-6
clone size: -
D gene: -
V gene: TRBV29-1
CDR3 protein: CSVEGGGANVLTF
CDR3 DNA: TGCAGCGTTGAAGGTGGTGGGGCCAACGTCCTGACTTTC

J gene: TRBJ2-7
clone size: many
D gene: -
V gene: TRBV7-2
CDR3 protein: CASSLHRSVREQYF
CDR3 DNA: TGTGCCAGCAGCCTCCACCGGTCTGTTCGGGAGCAGTACTTC

J gene: TRBJ2-7
clone size: once
D gene: -
V gene: TRBV2
CDR3 protein: CASRVRSSYYEQYF
CDR3 DNA: TGTGCCAGCCGAGTACGCAGTAGCTACTACGAGCAGTACTTC

J gene: TRBJ2-3
clone size: few
D gene: -
V gene: TRBV5-1
CDR3 protein: CASQASDESTDTQYF
CDR3 DNA: TGCGCCAGCCAAGCATCCGACGAAAGCACAGATACGCAGTATTTT

J gene: TRBJ2-1
clone size: -
D gene: TRBD1
V gene: TRBV5-1
CDR3 protein: CASSLKTGGYNEQFF
CDR3 DNA: TGCGCCAGCAGCTTAAAGACAGGGGGGTACAATGAGCAGTTCTTC

J gene: TRBJ2-7
clone size: -
D gene: -
V gene: TRBV21-1
CDR3 protein: CASSTVYEQYF
CDR3 DNA: TGTGCCAGCTCCACGGTCTACGAGCAGTACTTC

J gene: TRBJ2-2
clone size: few
D gene: TRBD1
V gene: TRBV20-1
CDR3 protein: CSATPTGTGPNTGELFF
CDR3 DNA: TGCAGTGCTACTCCCACCGGGACAGGGCCGAACACCGGGGAGCTGTTTTTT

J gene: TRBJ1-6
clone size: few
D gene: -
V gene: TRBV6-1
CDR3 protein: CASSTRPVQGSPLHF
CDR3 DNA: TGTGCCAGCAGTACCCGCCCAGTGCAGGGCTCACCCCTCCACTTT

J gene: TRBJ1-6
clone size: -
D gene: -
V gene: TRBV12-3/TRBV12-4
CDR3 protein: CASRWRNNSPLHF
CDR3 DNA: TGTGCCAGCCGATGGCGGAATAATTCACCCCTCCACTTT

J gene: TRBJ1-1
clone size: -
D gene: -
V gene: TRBV10-3
CDR3 protein: CAISEGQGRGAFF
CDR3 DNA: TGTGCCATCAGTGAGGGGCAGGGGCGGGGAGCTTTCTTT

J gene: TRBJ1-2
clone size: few
D gene: TRBD1
V gene: TRBV6-5
CDR3 protein: CASSYSGQGYGYTF
CDR3 DNA: TGTGCCAGCAGTTACAGTGGACAGGGGTATGGCTACACCTTC

J gene: TRBJ2-1
clone size: few
D gene: -
V gene: TRBV29-1
CDR3 protein: CSVVDWPYNEQFF
CDR3 DNA: TGCAGCGTTGTAGATTGGCCTTACAATGAGCAGTTCTTC

J gene: TRBJ2-7
clone size: few
D gene: TRBD1
V gene: TRBV2
CDR3 protein: CASMDRVKYEQYF
CDR3 DNA: TGTGCCTCCATGGACAGGGTAAAGTACGAGCAGTACTTC

J gene: TRBJ2-7
clone size: -
D gene: TRBD1
V gene: TRBV15
CDR3 protein: CATSGQGDKQYF
CDR3 DNA: TGTGCCACCAGTGGACAGGGCGATAAGCAGTACTTC

J gene: TRBJ1-1
clone size: few
D gene: -
V gene: TRBV20-1
CDR3 protein: CSARVTTAGAFF
CDR3 DNA: TGCAGTGCTAGGGTAACGACCGCGGGAGCTTTCTTT

J gene: TRBJ2-1
clone size: many
D gene: -
V gene: TRBV20-1
CDR3 protein: CRAGRILRTGRNEQFF
CDR3 DNA: TGCAGGGCGGGACGAATTTTAAGGACGGGAAGAAATGAGCAGTTCTTC

J gene: TRBJ2-7
clone size: few
D gene: TRBD1
V gene: TRBV7-9
CDR3 protein: CASSFGTAHYEQYF
CDR3 DNA: TGTGCCAGCAGCTTCGGGACAGCTCACTACGAGCAGTACTTC

J gene: TRBJ1-2
clone size: -
D gene: -
V gene: TRBV6-1
CDR3 protein: CASSSDKTYGYTF
CDR3 DNA: TGTGCCAGCAGCTCCGACAAAACATATGGCTACACCTTC

J gene: TRBJ1-1
clone size: -
D gene: -
V gene: TRBV7-9
CDR3 protein: CASSLLWGHRVAEAFF
CDR3 DNA: TGTGCCAGCAGCTTACTCTGGGGACATCGAGTCGCTGAAGCTTTCTTT

J gene: TRBJ1-5
clone size: -
D gene: -
V gene: TRBV6-2/TRBV6-3
CDR3 protein: CASSYYPNGQPQHF
CDR3 DNA: TGTGCCAGCAGTTACTACCCCAACGGTCAGCCCCAGCATTTT

J gene: TRBJ1-1
clone size: many
D gene: -
V gene: TRBV19
CDR3 protein: CASSGTEAFF
CDR3 DNA: TGTGCCAGTTCCGGGACAGAAGCTTTCTTT

J gene: TRBJ2-2
clone size: -
D gene: -
V gene: TRBV20-1
CDR3 protein: CSARDLLSGSNTGELFF
CDR3 DNA: TGCAGTGCTAGAGATCTCCTCAGCGGGTCGAACACCGGGGAGCTGTTTTTT

J gene: TRBJ2-3
clone size: -
D gene: TRBD2
V gene: TRBV2
CDR3 protein: CASSEGPAGVVDTQYF
CDR3 DNA: TGTGCCAGCAGTGAAGGGCCGGCGGGGGTGGTAGATACGCAGTATTTT

J gene: TRBJ2-7
clone size: -
D gene: -
V gene: TRBV29-1
CDR3 protein: CSVESGNMMGEQYF
CDR3 DNA: TGCAGCGTTGAATCCGGAAACATGATGGGCGAGCAGTACTTC

J gene: TRBJ1-5
clone size: many
D gene: TRBD1
V gene: TRBV20-1
CDR3 protein: CSARDRGRRNQPQHF
CDR3 DNA: TGCAGTGCTAGAGACAGGGGGCGTCGCAATCAGCCCCAGCATTTT

J gene: TRBJ2-3
clone size: few
D gene: -
V gene: TRBV2
CDR3 protein: CAVRGLASTDTQYF
CDR3 DNA: TGTGCCGTTAGGGGTCTTGCTAGCACAGATACGCAGTATTTT

J gene: TRBJ1-5
clone size: few
D gene: -
V gene: TRBV19
CDR3 protein: CASSIGAGNQPQHF
CDR3 DNA: TGTGCCAGTAGTATCGGGGCAGGGAATCAGCCCCAGCATTTT

J gene: TRBJ2-3
clone size: -
D gene: -
V gene: TRBV18
CDR3 protein: CASSRDQTPSTDTQYF
CDR3 DNA: TGTGCCAGCTCCAGGGACCAGACGCCGAGCACAGATACGCAGTATTTT

J gene: TRBJ2-1
clone size: few
D gene: -
V gene: TRBV6-7
CDR3 protein: CASSYPRAGVVTWNPYNEQFF
CDR3 DNA: TGTGCCAGCAGTTACCCGAGGGCCGGGGTTGTAACATGGAACCCCTACAATGAGCAGTTCTTC

J gene: TRBJ2-7
clone size: -
D gene: -
V gene: TRBV7-9
CDR3 protein: CASSLANVGEQYF
CDR3 DNA: TGTGCCAGCAGCTTAGCGAACGTGGGTGAGCAGTACTTC

J gene: TRBJ2-1
clone size: -
D gene: -
V gene: TRBV18
CDR3 protein: CASSPRDTYDEQFF
CDR3 DNA: TGTGCCAGCTCACCCCGGGACACATACGATGAGCAGTTCTTC

J gene: TRBJ2-1
clone size: few
D gene: -
V gene: TRBV5-1
CDR3 protein: CASSFGGHNEQFF
CDR3 DNA: TGCGCCAGCAGCTTCGGGGGGCACAATGAGCAGTTCTTC

J gene: TRBJ2-3
clone size: many
D gene: -
V gene: TRBV27
CDR3 protein: CASTSGLGTDTQYF
CDR3 DNA: TGTGCCAGCACTTCTGGACTCGGCACAGATACGCAGTATTTT